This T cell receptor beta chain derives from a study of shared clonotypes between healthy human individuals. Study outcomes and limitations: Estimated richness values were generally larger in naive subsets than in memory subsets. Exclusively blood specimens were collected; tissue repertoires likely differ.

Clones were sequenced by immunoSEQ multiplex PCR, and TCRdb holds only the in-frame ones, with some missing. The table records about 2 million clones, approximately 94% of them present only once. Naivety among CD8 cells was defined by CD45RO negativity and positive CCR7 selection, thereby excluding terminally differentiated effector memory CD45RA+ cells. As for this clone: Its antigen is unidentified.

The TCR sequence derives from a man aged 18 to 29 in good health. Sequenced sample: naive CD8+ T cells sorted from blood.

In DNA form, the CDR3 reads TGCGCCAGCAGCTGGGACAGGGGGACCGTGGAGCAGTACTTC. Translated, it gives CASSWDRGTVEQYF. The J gene is TRBJ2-7, the V gene TRBV4-1; 11 nucleotides align to TRBD1. The J segment lost 7 bases and the V segment lost 5 bases, leaving 7 bases of the junction unmatched. In germline, CDR1 is MGHRA, CDR2 YSYEKL. CDR3 size: 14 residues.